The next 31 T cell receptor beta chains were all read from a single sample in a study of blood T cell repertoires in COVID-19. Produced via immunoSEQ multiplex PCR; TCRdb's table is partial and in-frame only. Of 210,000 or so clones listed, 84% are singletons. The source material was PBMCs or T cells enriched from blood (not recorded which). These receptor sequences come from a man between 60 and 75 years old who had recovered from COVID-19.

Details on this clone: In the same sample, other DNA sequences code for this CDR3. The chain recombines TRBV5-1 with TRBJ2-7; TRBD1 matches at 7 bases. The CDR3 is 13 residues long. CDR1 and CDR2 from the germline V gene are SGHRS and YFSETQ. Germline trimming cut 3 bases from V and 2 bases from J; bases unmatched to any gene: 2. In DNA form, the CDR3 reads TGCGCCAGCAGCTCGACAGGGACCTACGAGCAGTACTTC. Translating it yields CASSSTGTYEQYF.

The gene calls are TRBV11-2 and TRBJ1-6; no reliable D call. Looked up from germline, CDR1 is SGHAT and CDR2 is FQNNGV. The CDR3 has 15 amino acids. V lost 1 base, J lost 9 bases, and 13 bases lay in between. The CDR3 DNA sequence: TGTGCCAGCAGCTTAGCTCTCGGCAGCGGTTCACCCCTCCACTTT. This encodes CASSLALGSGSPLHF.

The gene calls are TRBV3-1 (or the pseudogene TRBV3-2) and TRBJ2-2; 8 bases agree with TRBD2. CDR1 and CDR2 from the germline V gene are LGHDT and YNNKEL (reference sequence). The CDR3 runs 15 residues. V lost 0 bases to trimming and J lost 9 bases; unmatched junction nucleotides: 6. This CDR3 reads CASSQDYSGARELFF. The CDR3 nucleotides read TGTGCCAGCAGCCAAGATTATAGCGGGGCACGGGAGCTGTTTTTT.

The chain combines TRBV7-9 with TRBJ1-2, with 12 bases fitting TRBD1. The length of the CDR3 is 15 residues. The trim removed 5 bases at V and 8 bases at J, leaving 9 bases unmatched. Germline CDR1 and CDR2: SEHNR and FQNEAQ (reference sequence). CDR3 loop: CASSPGTGGRGGYTF. The CDR3 nucleotides read TGTGCCAGCAGCCCCGGGACAGGGGGCCGTGGAGGCTACACCTTC.

This sequence joins TRBV4-3 and TRBJ1-2; D is perhaps TRBD1 (5 bases). Trimming removed 1 base from V and 0 bases from J, with 15 bases in between. The V gene's germline CDR1 is LGHNA and CDR2 YSLEER. CDR3 length: 17 amino acids. The CDR3: CASSQVEGRGTNYGYTF. The CDR3 coding sequence is TGCGCCAGCAGCCAAGTGGAGGGGAGGGGTACTAACTATGGCTACACCTTC.

The chain combines TRBV11-3 with TRBJ2-2; 7 bases agree with TRBD2. After removal of 4 bases from V and 4 bases from J, the junction contained 3 bases not matched to a gene. Germline V gene data show CDR1 as SGHNT and CDR2 as YENEEA. The CDR3 is 14 amino acids. The DNA for the CDR3 is TGTGCCAGCAGCTGGGGGGGTTCCACCGGGGAGCTGTTTTTT. It is translated as CASSWGGSTGELFF.

The chain has TRBV2 and TRBJ2-1, with 9 bases that match TRBD1. The length of the CDR3 is 13 residues. Germline trimming cut 6 bases from V and 6 bases from J; bases unmatched to any gene: 3. CDR1 is SNHLY and CDR2 is FYNNEI in the germline V gene. CDR3 amino acids: CASSGQGTNEQFF. The CDR3 bases are TGTGCCAGCAGCGGACAGGGGACCAATGAGCAGTTCTTC.

This clone was found once. The V and J genes are TRBV11-2 and TRBJ2-1, with 15 nucleotides matching TRBD2. This CDR3 contains 18 residues. Germline V gene sequence: CDR1 SGHAT, CDR2 FQNNGV. V trimming: 6 bases; J trimming: 2 bases; junction bases outside the gene matches: 8. CDR3 DNA: TGTGCCAGCAGGACCGGGACTAGCGGGGGGAATACCTACAATGAGCAGTTCTTC. Its translation: CASRTGTSGGNTYNEQFF.

This clone was observed a single time. The chain is built from TRBV24-1 and TRBJ2-7; 7 positions match TRBD1. This CDR3 spans 16 amino acids. From germline, CDR1 is KGHDR and CDR2 SFDVKD. Germline trimming cut 0 bases from V and 4 bases from J; bases unmatched to any gene: 8. CDR3 bases: TGTGCCACCAGTGATTTGCGCGACAGGGTCAAGTACGAGCAGTACTTC. Protein: CATSDLRDRVKYEQYF.

The gene calls are TRBV10-3 and TRBJ2-6; D uncertain. V was cut by 6 bases and J by 0 bases, with 6 bases left in between. CDR3 size: 14 residues. The germline V gene encodes CDR1 ENHRY and CDR2 SYGVKD. The CDR3 DNA reads as TGTGCCATCAGCCCAGGCTCTGGGGCCAACGTCCTGACTTTC. Amino acids: CAISPGSGANVLTF.

V and J are TRBV11-2 and TRBJ2-3; 14 bases are a match to TRBD2. Trimming cost V 3 bases and J 5 bases; bases outside gene matches: 7. In germline, CDR1 is SGHAT, CDR2 FQNNGV. The CDR3 contains 17 residues. The CDR3 coding sequence is TGTGCCAGCAGCTTTGGGACTAGCGGGGGATATGGAGATACGCAGTATTTT. Translating gives CASSFGTSGGYGDTQYF.

The V call is TRBV14, the J call TRBJ2-1, with D hard to call. This CDR3 contains 15 residues. Trimming removed 0 bases from V and 8 bases from J, with 14 bases in between. In germline, CDR1 is SGHDN, CDR2 FVKESK. Written as DNA, the CDR3 is TGTGCCAGCAGCCAAGATTGGAACTCAGGCGATGAGCAGTTCTTC. Residues: CASSQDWNSGDEQFF. Full variable domain (remainder filled in from reference TRBV14 and TRBJ2-1): EAGVTQFPSHSVIEKGQTVTLRCDPISGHDNLYWYRRVMGKEIKFLLHFVKESKQDESGMPNNRFLAERTGGTYSTLKVQPAELEDSGVYFCASSQDWNSGDEQFFGPGTRLTVL.

The rearrangement joins TRBV10-1 to TRBJ2-7, with a weak D call TRBD1 (5 bases). Trimming took off 4 bases at V and 5 bases at J, with 12 bases between the two ends. The CDR3 sequence is 13 residues long. The germline V gene encodes CDR1 WNHNN and CDR2 SYGVQD (reference sequence). The CDR3 DNA is TGCGCCAGCAGTGCCCAGGGTGTCAACGAGCAGTACTTC. It translates to CASSAQGVNEQYF.

V usage is TRBV6-4 and J usage is TRBJ1-2, with 11 bases identical to TRBD1. The CDR3 spans 16 residues. Trimming removed 5 bases from V and 4 bases from J; junction bases left unmatched: 9. CDR1 and CDR2 (germline): MRHNA, SNTAGT. DNA of the CDR3: TGTGCCAGCAGTCCTGCCGGGACAGGGGGTGTCTATGGCTACACCTTC. Its translation is CASSPAGTGGVYGYTF.

The chain has TRBV7-6 and TRBJ2-5, with TRBD1 matching over 12 bases. V lost 3 bases and J lost 4; bases outside the gene matches: 3. The CDR3 consists of 15 residues. CDR1 is SGHVS, CDR2 FNYEAQ, per germline. The CDR3 coding sequence is TGTGCCAGCAGCTTCCGGGACAGGGGGCCAGAGACCCAGTACTTC. This translates into CASSFRDRGPETQYF.

The chain employs TRBV7-9 and TRBJ1-4; a possible D gene is TRBD1 (5 bases). Germline loops: CDR1 SEHNR, CDR2 FQNEAQ (reference sequence). V lost 5 bases, J lost 10 bases, and 17 bases lay in between. CDR3 size: 14 residues. Here the CDR3 reads CASSPPDKTGKLFF. The CDR3 DNA reads TGTGCCAGCAGCCCGCCGGACAAAACGGGAAAACTGTTTTTT.

The chain carries TRBV6-2 or TRBV6-3 and TRBJ1-2; maybe TRBD1 (6 bases). Per germline, CDR1 MNHEY and CDR2 SVGEGT. Trimming cost V 2 bases and J 2 bases, with 6 bases left between them. The CDR3 totals 13 residues. The CDR3 DNA reads as TGTGCCAGCAGTTACGACAGGAACTATGGCTACACCTTC. This gives the protein CASSYDRNYGYTF.

CDR3 bases: TGTGCCAGCAGCTTAGCGGTGGGACAGGGCTATGAAAAACTGTTTTTT. Translated, it gives CASSLAVGQGYEKLFF. The gene calls are TRBV7-9 and TRBJ1-4; 9 nucleotides align to TRBD1. The CDR3 totals 16 residues. Losses at the gene ends were 0 bases for V and 6 bases for J; bases not matched to a gene: 5. The germline gives CDR1 SEHNR, CDR2 FQNEAQ (reference sequence).

The CDR3 DNA follows: TGTGCCAGCAGTGAAGGGGACAGGTTCGGGCAGCCCCAGCATTTT. It specifies CASSEGDRFGQPQHF. V usage is TRBV6-1 and J usage is TRBJ1-5, with 8 bases matching TRBD1. Germline assignment: CDR1 MNHNS and CDR2 SASEGT. V shed 1 base, J shed 7 bases, and the junction held 6 bases outside the gene matches. The CDR3 is made up of 15 amino acids.

This rearrangement joins TRBV5-4 to TRBJ1-2; 7 bases agree with TRBD1. This CDR3 region has 15 residues. CDR1 and CDR2 from the germline V gene are SGHNT and YYREEE (reference sequence). Unmatched junction bases numbered 11, after V lost 4 bases and J lost 5 bases. CDR3 sequence reads: CASSTRTGFQYGYTF. The CDR3 nucleotides read TGTGCCAGCAGCACCAGGACAGGATTTCAGTATGGCTACACCTTC. The full variable domain, its missing parts supplied by reference TRBV5-4 and TRBJ1-2, is ETGVTQSPTHLIKTRGQQVTLRCSSQSGHNTVSWYQQALGQGPQFIFQYYREEENGRGNFPPRFSGLQFPNYSSELNVNALELDDSALYLCASSTRTGFQYGYTFGSGTRLTVV.

V is TRBV10-1 and J is TRBJ2-3; 9 bases fit TRBD2. V lost 3 bases, J lost 5 bases, and 6 bases stayed unmatched. Germline V gives CDR1 WNHNN, CDR2 SYGVQD (reference sequence). This CDR3 contains 15 residues. For the CDR3, the DNA is TGCGCCAGCAGTGATTCGGTAGCGGGGGTAGATACGCAGTATTTT. This gives the protein CASSDSVAGVDTQYF.

CDR3 bases: TGCGCCAGCAGCCGTTCCCCGGGACAGCAAGAGACCCAGTACTTC. This gives the protein CASSRSPGQQETQYF. The J gene is TRBJ2-5, the V gene TRBV4-3; 7 bases are a match to TRBD1. Germline CDR1 reads LGHNA; CDR2 reads YSLEER. This CDR3 is built from 15 residues. V was pared by 4 bases and J by 2 bases, with 7 bases of the junction left unmatched.

The V gene is TRBV4-1, the J gene TRBJ2-3; TRBD2 matches at 11 bases. This CDR3 region has 16 residues. Germline V gene lookup returns CDR1 MGHRA and CDR2 YSYEKL. J lost 5 bases, V lost 3 bases, and 7 bases had no gene match. DNA for the CDR3: TGCGCCAGCAGCCACAATAGCGGGGGGGCTAGAGATACGCAGTATTTT. It translates to CASSHNSGGARDTQYF.

The chain joins TRBV11-3 to TRBJ2-3, with D perhaps TRBD1 (6 bases). V lost 4 bases to trimming and J lost 0 bases, with 8 bases between them. CDR3 size: 14 residues. Germline CDR1 is SGHNT and CDR2 is YENEEA. Written as DNA, the CDR3 is TGTGCCAGCAGCTCAGGGGCCAGCACAGATACGCAGTATTTT. It is translated as CASSSGASTDTQYF.

The V and J genes are TRBV18 and TRBJ2-7; a weak D match, TRBD2 (6 bases). The CDR3 is 15 amino acids. From germline, CDR1 is KGHSH and CDR2 LQKENI. V lost 3 bases, J lost 2 bases, and 14 bases lay in between. The CDR3 DNA is TGTGCCAGCTCACCCGGGGACTCCTCTACCTACGAGCAGTACTTC. Protein sequence: CASSPGDSSTYEQYF.

The rearrangement links TRBV7-2 to TRBJ2-1; a possible D gene is TRBD1 (6 bases). CDR3 length: 15 amino acids. The V end lost 1 base, the J end lost 1 base, and 8 bases lay between the germline ends. The germline V gene has CDR1 SGHTA and CDR2 FQGNSA. The CDR3 spells CASSLEDRSYNEQFF. DNA of the CDR3: TGTGCCAGCAGCTTAGAAGACAGGTCCTACAATGAGCAGTTCTTC.

This clone occurred once. The rearrangement joins TRBV11-2 to TRBJ2-5, with D tentatively TRBD1 (5 bases). Germline V CDR1 and CDR2: SGHAT, FQNNGV. The V gene lost 1 base and the J gene lost 7 bases, with 13 bases spanning the gap. The CDR3 has 14 residues. The CDR3 DNA reads TGTGCCAGCAGCTTAGCTGGGAATCAGGGGACCCAGTACTTC. Translating it yields CASSLAGNQGTQYF.

The rearrangement uses TRBV6-5 and TRBJ1-2; 7 bases align to TRBD1. Germline assignment: CDR1 MNHEY and CDR2 SVGAGI. J gave up 5 bases and V 6 bases, and 6 bases lay outside the gene matches. This CDR3 has 13 amino acids. As DNA, the CDR3 is TGTGCCAGCAGAAACCGGGACAGTTATGGCTACACCTTC. Protein: CASRNRDSYGYTF.

The DNA for the CDR3 is TGTGCCAGCAGCCAGAGACAGGGATGGAATACGCAGTATTTT. Residues: CASSQRQGWNTQYF. The chain carries TRBV9 and TRBJ2-3; TRBD1 agrees at 7 bases. The CDR3 has 14 amino acids. V dropped 4 bases and J dropped 7; count of bases not matched to a gene: 9. Germline lookup yields CDR1 SGDLS and CDR2 YYNGEE.

The chain is built from TRBV7-8 and TRBJ2-1, with D maybe TRBD2 (5 bases). Germline CDR1 and CDR2: SGHVS and FQNEAQ. The CDR3 runs 16 residues. V gave up 4 bases and J gave up 0 bases, with 13 bases separating them. As DNA, the CDR3 is TGTGCCAGCAGCTCCCCGGTAGCGACCTCCTACAATGAGCAGTTCTTC. Protein product: CASSSPVATSYNEQFF.

This clone was counted only a few times. This sequence joins TRBV5-1 and TRBJ1-2; D is perhaps TRBD1 (6 bases). Between the trimmed V and J ends, which lost 4 bases and 6 bases, there was a span of 13 bases. The CDR3 contains 13 residues. The germline gives CDR1 SGHRS, CDR2 YFSETQ. CDR3 bases: TGCGCCAGCAGCGTCGACAGGCCTAATGGCTACACCTTC. Amino acid sequence: CASSVDRPNGYTF.